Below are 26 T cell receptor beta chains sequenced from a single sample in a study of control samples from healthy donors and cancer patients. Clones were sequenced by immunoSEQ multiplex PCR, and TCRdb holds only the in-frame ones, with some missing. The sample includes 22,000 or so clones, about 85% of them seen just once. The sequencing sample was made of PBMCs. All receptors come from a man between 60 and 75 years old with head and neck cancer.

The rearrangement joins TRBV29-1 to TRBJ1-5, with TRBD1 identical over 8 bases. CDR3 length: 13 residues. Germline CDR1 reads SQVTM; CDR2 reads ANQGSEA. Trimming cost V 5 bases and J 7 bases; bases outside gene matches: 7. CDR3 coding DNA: TGCAGCGTTAAAACAGGGGGAAAGCAGCCCCAGCATTTT. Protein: CSVKTGGKQPQHF.

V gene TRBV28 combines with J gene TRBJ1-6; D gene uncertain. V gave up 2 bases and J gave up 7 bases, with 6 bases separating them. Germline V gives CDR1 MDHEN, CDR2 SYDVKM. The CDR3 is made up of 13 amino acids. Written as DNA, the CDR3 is TGTGCCAGCAGTTTAACGGGGAATTCACCCCTCCACTTT. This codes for CASSLTGNSPLHF.

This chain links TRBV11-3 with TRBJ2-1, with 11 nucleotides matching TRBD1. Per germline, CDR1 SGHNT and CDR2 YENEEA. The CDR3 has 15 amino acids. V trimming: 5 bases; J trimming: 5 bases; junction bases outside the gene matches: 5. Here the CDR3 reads CASSIGTGGNNEQFF. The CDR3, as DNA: TGTGCCAGCAGCATTGGGACAGGGGGGAACAATGAGCAGTTCTTC.

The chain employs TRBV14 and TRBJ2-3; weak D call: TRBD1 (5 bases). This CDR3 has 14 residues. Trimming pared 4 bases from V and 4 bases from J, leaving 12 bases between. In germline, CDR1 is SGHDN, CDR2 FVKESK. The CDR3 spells CASSLGVSPDTQYF. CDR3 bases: TGTGCCAGCAGCCTAGGGGTCAGCCCAGATACGCAGTATTTT.

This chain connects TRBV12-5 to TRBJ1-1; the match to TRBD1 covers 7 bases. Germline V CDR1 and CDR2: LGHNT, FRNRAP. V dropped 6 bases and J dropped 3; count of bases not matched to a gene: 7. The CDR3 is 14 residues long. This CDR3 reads CASGNRGGDTEAFF. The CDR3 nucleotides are TGTGCTAGTGGGAACAGGGGAGGGGACACTGAAGCTTTCTTT.

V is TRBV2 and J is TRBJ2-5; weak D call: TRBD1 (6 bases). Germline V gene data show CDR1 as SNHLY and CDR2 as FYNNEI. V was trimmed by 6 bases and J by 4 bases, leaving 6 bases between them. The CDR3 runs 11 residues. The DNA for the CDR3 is TGTGCCAGCAGAGGGGGAGAGACCCAGTACTTC. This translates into CASRGGETQYF.

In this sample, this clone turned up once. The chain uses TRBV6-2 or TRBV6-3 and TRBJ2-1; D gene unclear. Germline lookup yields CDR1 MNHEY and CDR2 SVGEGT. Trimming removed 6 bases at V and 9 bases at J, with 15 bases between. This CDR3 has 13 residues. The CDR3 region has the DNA TGTGCCAGCAGCGTACAGCGACGAAGTGAGCAGTTCTTC. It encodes CASSVQRRSEQFF.

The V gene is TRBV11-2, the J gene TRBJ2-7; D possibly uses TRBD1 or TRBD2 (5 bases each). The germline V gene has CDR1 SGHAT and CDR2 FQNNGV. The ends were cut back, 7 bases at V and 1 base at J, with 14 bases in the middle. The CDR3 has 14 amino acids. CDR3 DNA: TGTGCCAGCACCCTCTGGGGGACGTCCTACGAGCAGTACTTC. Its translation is CASTLWGTSYEQYF.

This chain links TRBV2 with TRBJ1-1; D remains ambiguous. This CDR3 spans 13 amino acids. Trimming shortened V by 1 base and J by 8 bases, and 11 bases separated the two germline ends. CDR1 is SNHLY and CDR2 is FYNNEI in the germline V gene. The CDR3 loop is CASSEGLDGEAFF. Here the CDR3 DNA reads TGTGCCAGCAGTGAAGGATTGGACGGAGAAGCTTTCTTT.

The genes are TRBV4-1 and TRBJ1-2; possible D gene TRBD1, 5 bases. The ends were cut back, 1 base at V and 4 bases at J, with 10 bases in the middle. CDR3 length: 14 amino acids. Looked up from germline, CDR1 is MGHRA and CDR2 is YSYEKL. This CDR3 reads CASSQGGGIYGYTF. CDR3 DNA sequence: TGCGCCAGCAGCCAAGGGGGGGGAATCTATGGCTACACCTTC.

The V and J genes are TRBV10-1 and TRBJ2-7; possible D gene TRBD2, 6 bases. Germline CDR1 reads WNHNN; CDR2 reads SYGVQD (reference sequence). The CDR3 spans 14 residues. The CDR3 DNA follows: TGCGCCAGCAGTGCCAACAGGTACGGGAGCGAGCAGCACGTC. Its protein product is CASSANRYGSEQHV.

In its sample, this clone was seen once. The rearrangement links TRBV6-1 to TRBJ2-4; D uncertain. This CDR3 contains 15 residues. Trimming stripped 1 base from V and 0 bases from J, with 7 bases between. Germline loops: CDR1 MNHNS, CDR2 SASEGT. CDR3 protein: CASSEGGVAKNIQYF. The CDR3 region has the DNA TGTGCCAGCAGTGAAGGTGGGGTAGCCAAAAACATTCAGTACTTC.

CDR3 in amino acids: CASSPTVTGINIQYF. CDR3 coding DNA: TGCGCCAGCAGCCCCACCGTAACGGGAATAAACATTCAGTACTTC. The chain uses TRBV4-1 and TRBJ2-4; D possibly corresponds to TRBD2 (5 bases). CDR3 length equals 15 residues. Between the trimmed V and J ends, which lost 4 bases and 6 bases, there was a span of 16 bases. Looked up from germline, CDR1 is MGHRA and CDR2 is YSYEKL.

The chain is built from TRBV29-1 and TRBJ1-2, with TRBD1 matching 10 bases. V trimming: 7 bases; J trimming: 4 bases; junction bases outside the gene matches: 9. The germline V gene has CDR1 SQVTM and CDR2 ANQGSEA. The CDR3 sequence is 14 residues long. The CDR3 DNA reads TGCAGCGCTCTCCGGGACAGGGGAGGCTATGGCTACACCTTC. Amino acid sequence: CSALRDRGGYGYTF.

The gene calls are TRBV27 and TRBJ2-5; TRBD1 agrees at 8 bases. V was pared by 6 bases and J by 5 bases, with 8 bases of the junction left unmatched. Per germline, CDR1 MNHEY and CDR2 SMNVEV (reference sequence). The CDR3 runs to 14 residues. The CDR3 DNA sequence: TGTGCCAGCAGAGCTCTGGGACAGGTGGAGACCCAGTACTTC. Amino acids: CASRALGQVETQYF.

CDR3 DNA sequence: TGTGCCAGCAGCTTGGAAGGGAGGGGTGAAGCTTTCTTT. Its translation: CASSLEGRGEAFF. The V and J genes are TRBV5-5 and TRBJ1-1; TRBD1 is a possible D gene (5 bases). This CDR3 is 13 amino acids long. Trimming removed 0 bases from V and 7 bases from J, with 10 bases in between. Germline lookup yields CDR1 SGHKS and CDR2 YYEKEE (reference sequence).

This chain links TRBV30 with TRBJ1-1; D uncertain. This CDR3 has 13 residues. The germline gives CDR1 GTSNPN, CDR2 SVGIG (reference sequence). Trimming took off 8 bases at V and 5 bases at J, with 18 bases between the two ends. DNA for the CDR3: TGTGCCGGCCGGAGGGTCTCGAGAACTGAAGCTTTCTTT. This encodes CAGRRVSRTEAFF.

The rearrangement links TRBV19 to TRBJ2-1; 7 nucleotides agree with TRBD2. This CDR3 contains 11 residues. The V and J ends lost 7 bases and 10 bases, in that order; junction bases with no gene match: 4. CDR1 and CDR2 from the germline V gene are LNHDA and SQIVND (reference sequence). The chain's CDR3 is CASKAGVEQFF. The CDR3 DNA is TGTGCCAGTAAGGCGGGAGTGGAGCAGTTCTTC.

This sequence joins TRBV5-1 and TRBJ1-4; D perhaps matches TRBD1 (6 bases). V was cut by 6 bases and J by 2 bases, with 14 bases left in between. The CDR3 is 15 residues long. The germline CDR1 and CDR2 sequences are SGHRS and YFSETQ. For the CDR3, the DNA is TGCGCCAGCACCCCGGGGGGGGCGACTAATGAAAAACTGTTTTTT. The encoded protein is CASTPGGATNEKLFF.

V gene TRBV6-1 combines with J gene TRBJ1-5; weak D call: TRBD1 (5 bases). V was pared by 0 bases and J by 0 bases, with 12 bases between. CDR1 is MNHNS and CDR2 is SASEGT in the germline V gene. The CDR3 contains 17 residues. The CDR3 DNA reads TGTGCCAGCAGTGAAGCGCAAGGGGATAATAGCAATCAGCCCCAGCATTTT. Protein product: CASSEAQGDNSNQPQHF.

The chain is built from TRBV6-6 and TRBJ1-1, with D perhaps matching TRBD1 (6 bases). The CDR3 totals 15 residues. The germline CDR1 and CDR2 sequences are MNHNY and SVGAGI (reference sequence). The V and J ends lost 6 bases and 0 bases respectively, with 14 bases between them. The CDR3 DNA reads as TGTGCCAGCAGCCAACCGGACAGAATGAACACTGAAGCTTTCTTT. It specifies CASSQPDRMNTEAFF.

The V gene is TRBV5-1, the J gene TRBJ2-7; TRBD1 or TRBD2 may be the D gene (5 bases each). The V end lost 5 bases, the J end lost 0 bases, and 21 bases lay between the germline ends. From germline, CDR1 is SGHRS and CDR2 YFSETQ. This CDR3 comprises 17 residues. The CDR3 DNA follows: TGCGCCAGCAGGGCCCCCGGGACCGACAAAAGCTCCTACGAGCAGTACGTC. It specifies CASRAPGTDKSSYEQYV.

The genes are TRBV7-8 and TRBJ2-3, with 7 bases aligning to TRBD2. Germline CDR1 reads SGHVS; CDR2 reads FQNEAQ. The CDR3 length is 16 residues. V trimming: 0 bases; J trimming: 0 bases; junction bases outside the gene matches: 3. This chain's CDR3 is CASSLALAASTDTQYF. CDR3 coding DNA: TGTGCCAGCAGCTTAGCTCTAGCGGCTAGCACAGATACGCAGTATTTT.

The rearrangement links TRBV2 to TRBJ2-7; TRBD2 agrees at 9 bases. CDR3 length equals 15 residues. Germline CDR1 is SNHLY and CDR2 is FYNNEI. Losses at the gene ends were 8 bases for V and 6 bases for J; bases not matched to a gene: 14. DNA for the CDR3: TGTGCCAGCGGGTATAGCGGGAGATGGGGACTCGAGCAGTACGTC. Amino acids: CASGYSGRWGLEQYV.

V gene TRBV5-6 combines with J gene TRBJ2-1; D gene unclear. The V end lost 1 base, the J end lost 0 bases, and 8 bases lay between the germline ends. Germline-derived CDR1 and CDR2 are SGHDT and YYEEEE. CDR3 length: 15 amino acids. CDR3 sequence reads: CASSLLQSSYNEQFF. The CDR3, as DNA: TGTGCCAGCAGCTTGCTCCAGAGCTCCTACAATGAGCAGTTCTTC.

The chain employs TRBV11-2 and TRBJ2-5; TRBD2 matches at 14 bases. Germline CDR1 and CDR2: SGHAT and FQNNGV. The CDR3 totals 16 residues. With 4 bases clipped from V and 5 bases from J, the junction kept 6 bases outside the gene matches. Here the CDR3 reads CASSSLTSGRVETQYF. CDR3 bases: TGTGCCAGCAGCTCTCTGACTAGCGGGAGGGTTGAGACCCAGTACTTC.